This T cell receptor (beta chain) derives from a study of blood T cells in healthy people across ages. About the study: Template switching caught about one barcoded beta molecule for each two T cells.

Each donor supplied approximately 10 milliliters of peripheral blood. V shed 1 base and J shed 4 bases, with 13 bases lying between them. The CDR3 consists of 15 residues. The V gene's germline CDR1 is MNHNS and CDR2 SASEGT. Through a sample-barcoded 5' primer and a J-beta primer mix, a second PCR was run for roughly 6 to 11 cycles. TCRdb independently ran MiXCR on the 5' RACE reads; one entry per CDR3 protein. The table lists around 2 million distinct CDR3 sequences, about two fifths of them singletons. The V gene is TRBV6-1, the J gene TRBJ1-1; tentative D call: TRBD1 (6 bases). The source of this sequence is a human donor in good health. Sequencing was performed on blood. CDR3 amino acids: CASSEEGGGSTEAFF. DNA of the CDR3: TGTGCCAGCAGTGAAGAAGGAGGGGGAAGCACTGAAGCTTTCTTT.